This TCR beta chain was obtained from a study of T cells in Graves' hyperthyroidism and ophthalmopathy. At the level of the study: The authors collected peripheral blood at initial diagnosis, before any treatment.

TCR beta CDR3 region amplification was performed from RNA transcripts. HTBI primers were used for first-round RT-PCR of the TCR CDR3. One entry per CDR3 protein, called by TCRdb with MiXCR from the multiplex PCR reads. Of 500,000 to 750,000 distinct CDR3 sequences listed, about 15% were seen once; the top ten hold under 8%. This clonotype was detected only a few times. The germline gives CDR1 LGHDT, CDR2 YNNKEL (reference sequence). This CDR3 is built from 14 residues. Between the trimmed V and J ends, which lost 2 bases and 3 bases, there was a span of 11 bases. The TCR was taken from a woman under 40 with Graves' hyperthyroidism. Specimen: blood. The chain uses TRBV3-1 and TRBJ2-7, with D tentatively TRBD1 (5 bases). CDR3 sequence (DNA): TGTGCCAGCAGCCAAAATCAGGGAAGCTACGAGCAGTACTTC. This translates into CASSQNQGSYEQYF.